A single sample gave rise to the 22 T cell receptor beta chains below, sequenced in a study of memory CD4+ T cells and cytomegalovirus serostatus (dated by TCRdb to about 2019). The library was generated by the immunoSEQ multiplex PCR assay. TCRdb took this table from immuneACCESS and kept in-frame rearrangements with V and J called. Such tables lack part of the clones; where checked against another copy, unresolved V genes explain under half of the gap, and the rest is unexplained. Present in this sample are over 60,000 clones, roughly four fifths of which were seen just once. The ten most abundant clones make up about 1% of the sample. A FACSAria II was used to sort memory CD4+ T cells, defined as single viable CD3+CD4+CD8-CD45RO+ cells. Sample: memory CD4+ T cells from blood. These receptors were collected from an adult in good health and CMV-seronegative.

As concerns this clone: In the same sample, other DNA sequences code for this CDR3. The chain recombines TRBV6-5 with TRBJ1-1; 10 bases fit TRBD1. V lost 5 bases to trimming and J lost 3 bases; unmatched junction nucleotides: 3. Germline V gene lookup returns CDR1 MNHEY and CDR2 SVGAGI. The CDR3 sequence is 14 residues long. CDR3 in amino acids: CASSHGQGDTEAFF. The DNA of the CDR3 is TGTGCCAGCAGTCATGGACAGGGGGACACTGAAGCTTTCTTT.

The chain combines TRBV6-5 with TRBJ1-4; TRBD1 agrees at 7 bases. The CDR3 runs 14 residues. CDR1 and CDR2 (germline): MNHEY, SVGAGI. V was clipped by 4 bases and J by 5 bases; unmatched bases: 4. CDR3 amino acids: CASSSRQGNEKLFF. The CDR3 nucleotides are TGTGCCAGCAGTTCCCGACAGGGAAATGAAAAACTGTTTTTT.

This clone occurred once. This chain connects TRBV5-1 to TRBJ2-3, with TRBD2 matching over 8 bases. The V and J ends lost 4 bases and 3 bases, in that order; junction bases with no gene match: 7. Germline lookup yields CDR1 SGHRS and CDR2 YFSETQ. The CDR3 totals 15 residues. The CDR3 is CASSPTGGETDTQYF. The CDR3 DNA is TGCGCCAGCAGCCCCACGGGGGGGGAAACAGATACGCAGTATTTT.

This sequence joins TRBV4-1 and TRBJ1-5, with D tentatively TRBD1 (5 bases). Trimming took off 1 base at V and 5 bases at J, with 21 bases between the two ends. This CDR3 region has 18 residues. The V gene's germline CDR1 is MGHRA and CDR2 YSYEKL. The CDR3 protein is CASSQVNFLGGGDQPQHF. DNA of the CDR3: TGCGCCAGCAGCCAAGTAAATTTCCTCGGGGGGGGAGATCAGCCCCAGCATTTT.

The chain couples TRBV28 to TRBJ2-5, with a possible D match to TRBD2 (7 bases). Germline V CDR1 and CDR2: MDHEN, SYDVKM. With 0 bases removed from V and 1 base from J, the gap between germline ends came to 12 bases. The CDR3 loop spans 16 amino acids. The CDR3 sequence: CASSLWGGGFQETQYF. In nucleotides, the CDR3 is TGTGCCAGCAGTTTATGGGGAGGGGGTTTCCAAGAGACCCAGTACTTC.

V and J are TRBV2 and TRBJ1-5, with D possibly TRBD1 on 5 matching bases. The V end was cut by 3 bases, the J end by 3 bases, with 12 bases between. The CDR3 has 15 residues. Germline V lookup: CDR1 SNHLY, CDR2 FYNNEI. CDR3 protein: CASSDQAGYNQPQHF. Written as DNA, the CDR3 is TGTGCCAGCAGTGACCAGGCAGGGTACAATCAGCCCCAGCATTTT.

The chain has TRBV7-2 and TRBJ1-5, with a possible D match to TRBD1 (6 bases). This CDR3 is built from 15 residues. The ends were cut back, 1 base at V and 4 bases at J, with 11 bases in the middle. Germline CDR1 is SGHTA and CDR2 is FQGNSA. In nucleotides, the CDR3 is TGTGCCAGCAGCTTAGTCCAGGGGAGAAATCAGCCCCAGCATTTT. The encoded protein is CASSLVQGRNQPQHF.

The chain carries TRBV5-6 and TRBJ2-7; 8 bases are a match to TRBD1. The CDR3 runs to 14 residues. Germline CDR1 and CDR2: SGHDT and YYEEEE. With 2 bases clipped from V and 5 bases from J, the junction kept 6 bases outside the gene matches. The CDR3 loop is CASSFRTGLHEQYF. The DNA of the CDR3 is TGTGCCAGCAGCTTCCGGACAGGGTTACACGAGCAGTACTTC.

V gene TRBV19 combines with J gene TRBJ2-2; unclear D gene. This CDR3 spans 11 amino acids. The germline V and J ends were trimmed by 6 bases and 5 bases, with 4 bases remaining between them. CDR1 is LNHDA, CDR2 SQIVND, per germline (reference sequence). Here the CDR3 DNA reads TGTGCCAGTAGCAAAACCGGGGAGCTGTTTTTT. Residues: CASSKTGELFF.

The chain carries TRBV10-1 and TRBJ2-1; D may be TRBD1 or TRBD2 (5 bases each). Trimming took off 10 bases at V and 8 bases at J, with 18 bases between the two ends. The germline CDR1 and CDR2 sequences are WNHNN and SYGVQD (reference sequence). The CDR3 has 13 amino acids. This chain's CDR3 is CATTPGDGDEQFF. The CDR3, as DNA: TGCGCCACCACCCCCGGGGACGGGGATGAGCAGTTCTTC.

In nucleotides, the CDR3 is TGTGCCATCAGTGAGGGACAGGAAGCTTTCTTT. Its protein product is CAISEGQEAFF. V usage is TRBV10-3 and J usage is TRBJ1-1, with D perhaps matching TRBD1 (6 bases). The CDR3 totals 11 residues. The V end was cut by 2 bases, the J end by 8 bases, with 6 bases between. Germline CDR1 and CDR2: ENHRY and SYGVKD.

The chain has TRBV29-1 and TRBJ1-1; no firm D call. This CDR3 has 13 residues. V was cut by 8 bases and J by 0 bases, with 13 bases left in between. The V gene's germline CDR1 is SQVTM and CDR2 ANQGSEA. The DNA for the CDR3 is TGCAGCTCTTGGACTTTTATGAACACTGAAGCTTTCTTT. It is translated as CSSWTFMNTEAFF.

The CDR3 DNA is TGTGCCAGCTCACCGGTTCAACAGGGGCTAGGGAACACTGAAGCTTTCTTT. This translates into CASSPVQQGLGNTEAFF. The chain carries TRBV18 and TRBJ1-1, with 7 bases fitting TRBD1. The V gene's germline CDR1 is KGHSH and CDR2 LQKENI. V lost 3 bases, J lost 1 base, and 11 bases stayed unmatched. The CDR3 length is 17 residues. Full variable domain (outside the CDR3, taken from reference TRBV18 and TRBJ1-1): NAGVMQNPRHLVRRRGQEARLRCSPMKGHSHVYWYRQLPEEGLKFMVYLQKENIIDESGMPKERFSAEFPKEGPSILRIQQVVRGDSAAYFCASSPVQQGLGNTEAFFGQGTRLTVV.

This chain uses TRBV5-1 with TRBJ2-1, with 11 positions matching TRBD2. This CDR3 has 16 residues. Germline-derived CDR1 and CDR2 are SGHRS and YFSETQ. The V segment lost 6 bases and the J segment 9 bases; nucleotides outside the gene matches: 14. CDR3 sequence reads: CASKDSGGANIGEQFF. The CDR3 DNA is TGCGCCAGCAAAGATAGCGGGGGGGCCAATATCGGTGAGCAGTTCTTC. Drawing the rest from reference TRBV5-1 and TRBJ2-1, the complete variable domain is KAGVTQTPRYLIKTRGQQVTLSCSPISGHRSVSWYQQTPGQGLQFLFEYFSETQRNKGNFPGRFSGRQFSNSRSEMNVSTLELGDSALYLCASKDSGGANIGEQFFGPGTRLTVL.

V is TRBV25-1 and J is TRBJ2-3; 13 bases line up with TRBD2. Trimming at V came to 7 bases and at J to 5 bases, leaving 9 bases not matched to a gene. The CDR3 is 16 amino acids. Per the germline V gene, CDR1 is MGHDK and CDR2 is SYGVNS. In DNA form, the CDR3 reads TGTGCCAGCACCCAGGGACTAGCGGGAAAAGGAGATACGCAGTATTTT. Translating gives CASTQGLAGKGDTQYF.

This clone was picked up many times. The DNA for the CDR3 is TGTGCCAGCAGTGAATGGTGGACAACTAATGAAAAACTGTTTTTT. Its translation: CASSEWWTTNEKLFF. V gene TRBV2 combines with J gene TRBJ1-4; D unresolved. Germline CDR1 is SNHLY and CDR2 is FYNNEI. V lost 2 bases and J 0 bases, leaving 7 bases between the germline ends. The CDR3 covers 15 residues. The full variable domain, in which reference TRBV2 and TRBJ1-4 provide the parts outside the CDR3, is EPEVTQTPSHQVTQMGQEVILRCVPISNHLYFYWYRQILGQKVEFLVSFYNNEISEKSEIFDDQFSVERPDGSNFTLKIRSTKLEDSAMYFCASSEWWTTNEKLFFGSGTQLSVL.

This rearrangement joins TRBV6-1 to TRBJ1-3; 7 positions match TRBD1. Germline V CDR1 and CDR2: MNHNS, SASEGT. The CDR3 is 14 residues long. V was clipped by 8 bases and J by 4 bases; unmatched bases: 8. The CDR3 region is CASGGGAGGNTIYF. The CDR3 DNA is TGTGCCAGCGGAGGGGGCGCGGGGGGAAACACCATATATTTT.

The rearrangement joins TRBV28 to TRBJ2-4; D gene uncertain. CDR1 is MDHEN and CDR2 is SYDVKM in the germline V gene. The CDR3 covers 16 residues. Trimming shortened V by 5 bases and J by 1 base, and 15 bases separated the two germline ends. CDR3 loop: CASSAHVSLAKNIQYF. Written as DNA, the CDR3 is TGTGCCAGCAGTGCCCATGTGAGTTTGGCCAAAAACATTCAGTACTTC.

The genes are TRBV27 and TRBJ1-1, with no clear D. The V gene lost 6 bases and the J gene lost 0 bases, with 8 bases spanning the gap. In germline, CDR1 is MNHEY, CDR2 SMNVEV (reference sequence). This CDR3 has 13 residues. For the CDR3, the DNA is TGTGCCAGCAGCGGACCCATGAACACTGAAGCTTTCTTT. Protein: CASSGPMNTEAFF.

This clone turned up a few times. The CDR3 protein is CASRSLNRDHGYTF. The DNA for the CDR3 is TGTGCCAGCAGATCATTAAACAGGGACCATGGCTACACCTTC. The V and J genes are TRBV7-9 and TRBJ1-2; the D gene is possibly TRBD1 (6 bases). V was cut by 6 bases and J by 6 bases, with 17 bases left in between. The CDR3 has 14 residues. CDR1 SEHNR and CDR2 FQNEAQ come from the germline V gene (reference sequence).

This clone was observed a handful of times. The V call is TRBV19, the J call TRBJ1-2; weak D call: TRBD1 (6 bases). The V and J ends lost 4 bases and 4 bases respectively, with 16 bases between them. Germline V gene sequence: CDR1 LNHDA, CDR2 SQIVND (reference sequence). The CDR3 spans 15 residues. The CDR3 nucleotides read TGTGCCAGTAGTACCGGAACAGGGCTGGGCTATGGCTACACCTTC. It encodes CASSTGTGLGYGYTF.

V is TRBV7-2 and J is TRBJ1-1, with 8 bases matching TRBD1. The ends lost 1 base at V and 6 bases at J; junction bases unmatched: 1. The CDR3 is made up of 13 amino acids. Per germline, CDR1 SGHTA and CDR2 FQGNSA. This CDR3 is CASSLEDRAEAFF. CDR3 nucleotides: TGTGCCAGCAGCTTAGAGGACAGGGCTGAAGCTTTCTTT.